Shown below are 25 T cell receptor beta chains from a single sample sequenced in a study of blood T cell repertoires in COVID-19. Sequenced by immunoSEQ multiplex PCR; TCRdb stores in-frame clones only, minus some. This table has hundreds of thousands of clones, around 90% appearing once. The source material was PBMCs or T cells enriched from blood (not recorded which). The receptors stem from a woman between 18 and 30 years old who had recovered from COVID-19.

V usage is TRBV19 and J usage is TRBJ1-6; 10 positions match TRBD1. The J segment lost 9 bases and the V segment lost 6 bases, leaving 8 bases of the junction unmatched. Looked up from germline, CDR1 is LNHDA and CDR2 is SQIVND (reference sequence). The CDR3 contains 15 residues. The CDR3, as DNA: TGTGCCAGTAGCCCCGGGACAGGGGCGAGTTCACCCCTCCACTTT. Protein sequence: CASSPGTGASSPLHF.

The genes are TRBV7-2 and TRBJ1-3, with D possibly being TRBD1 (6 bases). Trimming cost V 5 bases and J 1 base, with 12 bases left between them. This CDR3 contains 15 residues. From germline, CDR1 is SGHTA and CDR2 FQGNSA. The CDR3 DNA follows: TGTGCCAGCAGCGTCAGGGGAGTATCTGGAAACACCATATATTTT. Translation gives CASSVRGVSGNTIYF. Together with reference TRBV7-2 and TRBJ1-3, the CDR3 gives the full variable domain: GAGVSQSPSNKVTEKGKDVELRCDPISGHTALYWYRQSLGQGLEFLIYFQGNSAPDKSGLPSDRFSAERTGGSVSTLTIQRTQQEDSAVYLCASSVRGVSGNTIYFGEGSWLTVV.

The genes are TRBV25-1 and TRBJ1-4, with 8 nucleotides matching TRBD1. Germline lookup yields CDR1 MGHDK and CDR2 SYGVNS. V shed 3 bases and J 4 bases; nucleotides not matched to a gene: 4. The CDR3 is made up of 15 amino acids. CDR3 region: CASSDAGQVNEKLFF. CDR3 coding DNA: TGTGCCAGCAGTGATGCGGGACAGGTTAATGAAAAACTGTTTTTT.

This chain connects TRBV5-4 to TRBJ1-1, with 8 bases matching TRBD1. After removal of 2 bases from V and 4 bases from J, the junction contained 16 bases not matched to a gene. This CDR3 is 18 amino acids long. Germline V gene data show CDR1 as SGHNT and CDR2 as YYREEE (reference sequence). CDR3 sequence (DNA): TGTGCCAGCAGCTTTCGTGGACAGGGTGGTAGGTGGGGCACTGAAGCTTTCTTT. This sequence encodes CASSFRGQGGRWGTEAFF. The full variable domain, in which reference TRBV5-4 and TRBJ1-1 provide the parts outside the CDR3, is ETGVTQSPTHLIKTRGQQVTLRCSSQSGHNTVSWYQQALGQGPQFIFQYYREEENGRGNFPPRFSGLQFPNYSSELNVNALELDDSALYLCASSFRGQGGRWGTEAFFGQGTRLTVV.

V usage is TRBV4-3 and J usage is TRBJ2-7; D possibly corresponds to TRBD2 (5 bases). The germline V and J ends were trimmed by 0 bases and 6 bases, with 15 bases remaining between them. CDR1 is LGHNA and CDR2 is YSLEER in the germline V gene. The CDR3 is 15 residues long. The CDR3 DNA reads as TGCGCCAGCAGCCAAGATCCGAGGGCCCGGGGCGAGCAGTACTTC. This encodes CASSQDPRARGEQYF.

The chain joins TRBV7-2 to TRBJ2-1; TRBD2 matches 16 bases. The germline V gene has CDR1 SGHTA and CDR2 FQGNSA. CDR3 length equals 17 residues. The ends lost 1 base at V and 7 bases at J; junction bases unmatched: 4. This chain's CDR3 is CASSLDSGLAGGNEQFF. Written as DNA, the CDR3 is TGTGCCAGCAGCTTAGATTCGGGACTAGCGGGGGGGAATGAGCAGTTCTTC.

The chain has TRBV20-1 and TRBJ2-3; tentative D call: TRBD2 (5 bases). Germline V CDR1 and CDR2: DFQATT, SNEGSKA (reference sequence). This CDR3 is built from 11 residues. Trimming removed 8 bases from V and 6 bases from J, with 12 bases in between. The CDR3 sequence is CSTVTGDTQYF. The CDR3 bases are TGCAGTACAGTCACGGGGGATACGCAGTATTTT.

Here the CDR3 reads CAIRARNSYEQYF. The CDR3 region has the DNA TGTGCCATCAGGGCTAGAAACTCCTACGAGCAGTACTTC. V usage is TRBV10-3 and J usage is TRBJ2-7; unclear D gene. The CDR3 has 13 residues. V was clipped by 6 bases and J by 0 bases, with 9 bases between them. The germline V gene encodes CDR1 ENHRY and CDR2 SYGVKD.

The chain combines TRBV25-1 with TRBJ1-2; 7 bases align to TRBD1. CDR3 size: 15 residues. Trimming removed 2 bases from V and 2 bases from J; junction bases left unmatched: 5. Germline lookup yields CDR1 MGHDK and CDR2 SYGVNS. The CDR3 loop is CASSEPKTGNYGYTF. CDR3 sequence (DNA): TGTGCCAGCAGTGAACCCAAGACAGGGAACTATGGCTACACCTTC.

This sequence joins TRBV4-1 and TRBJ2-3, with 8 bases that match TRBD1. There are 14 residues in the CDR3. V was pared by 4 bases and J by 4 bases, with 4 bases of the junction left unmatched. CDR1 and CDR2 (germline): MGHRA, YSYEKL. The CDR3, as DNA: TGCGCCAGCAGCCTAGGACAGGGTCCAGATACGCAGTATTTT. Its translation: CASSLGQGPDTQYF.

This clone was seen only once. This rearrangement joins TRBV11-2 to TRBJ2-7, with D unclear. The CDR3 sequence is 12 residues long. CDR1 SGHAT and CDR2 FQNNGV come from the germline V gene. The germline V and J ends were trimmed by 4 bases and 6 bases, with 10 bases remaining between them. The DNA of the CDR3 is TGTGCCAGCAGCTCTACCCCCGTCGAGCAGTACTTC. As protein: CASSSTPVEQYF.

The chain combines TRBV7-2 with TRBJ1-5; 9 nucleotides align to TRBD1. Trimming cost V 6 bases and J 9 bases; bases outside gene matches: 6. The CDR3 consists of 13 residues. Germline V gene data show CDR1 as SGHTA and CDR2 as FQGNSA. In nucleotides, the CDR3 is TGTGCCAGCAGTGCGACAGGGGGACTGCCCCAGCATTTT. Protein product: CASSATGGLPQHF.

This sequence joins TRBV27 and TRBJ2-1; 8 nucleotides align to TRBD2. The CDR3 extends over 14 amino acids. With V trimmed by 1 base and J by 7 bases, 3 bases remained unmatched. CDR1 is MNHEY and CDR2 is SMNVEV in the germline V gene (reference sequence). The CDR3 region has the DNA TGTGCCAGCAGTTTATTAACTAGCGGTAATGAGCAGTTCTTC. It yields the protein CASSLLTSGNEQFF.

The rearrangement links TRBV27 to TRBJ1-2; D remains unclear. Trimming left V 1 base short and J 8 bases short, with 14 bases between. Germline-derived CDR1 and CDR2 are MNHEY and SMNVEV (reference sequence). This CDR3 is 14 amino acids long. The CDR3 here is CASSLFPQEAGYTF. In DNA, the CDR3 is TGTGCCAGCAGTTTATTCCCTCAGGAAGCCGGCTACACCTTC.

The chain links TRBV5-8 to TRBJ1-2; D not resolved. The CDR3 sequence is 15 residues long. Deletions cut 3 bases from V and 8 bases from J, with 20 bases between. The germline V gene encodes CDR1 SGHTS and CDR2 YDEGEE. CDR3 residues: CASSWETTGVRGYTF. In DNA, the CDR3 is TGTGCCAGCAGCTGGGAGACGACGGGAGTTAGGGGCTACACCTTC.

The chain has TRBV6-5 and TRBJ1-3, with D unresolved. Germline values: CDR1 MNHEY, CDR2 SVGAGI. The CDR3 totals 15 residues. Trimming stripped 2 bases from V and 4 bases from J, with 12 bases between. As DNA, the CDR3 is TGTGCCAGCAGTTACGGGCAGCAAGTAGGAAACACCATATATTTT. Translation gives CASSYGQQVGNTIYF.

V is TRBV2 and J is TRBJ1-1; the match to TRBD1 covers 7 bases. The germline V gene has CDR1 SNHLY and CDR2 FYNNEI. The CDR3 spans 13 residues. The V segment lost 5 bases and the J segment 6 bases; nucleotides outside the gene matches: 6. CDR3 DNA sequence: TGTGCCAGCAGTAAAACAGGGGCCGCTGAAGCTTTCTTT. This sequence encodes CASSKTGAAEAFF.

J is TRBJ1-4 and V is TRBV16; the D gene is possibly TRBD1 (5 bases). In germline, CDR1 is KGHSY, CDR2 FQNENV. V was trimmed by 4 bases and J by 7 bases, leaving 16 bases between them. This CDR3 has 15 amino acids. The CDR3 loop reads CASSLFVGRIEKLFF. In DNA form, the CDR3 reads TGTGCCAGCAGCCTGTTCGTGGGGCGGATTGAAAAACTGTTTTTT.

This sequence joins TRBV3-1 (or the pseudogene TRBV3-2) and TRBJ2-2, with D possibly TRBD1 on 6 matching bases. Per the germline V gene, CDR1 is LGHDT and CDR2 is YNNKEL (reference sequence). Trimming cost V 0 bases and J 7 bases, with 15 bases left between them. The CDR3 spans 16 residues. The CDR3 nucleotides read TGTGCCAGCAGCCAAGAGTTACAGGGAGTAGTCGGGGAGCTGTTTTTT. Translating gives CASSQELQGVVGELFF.

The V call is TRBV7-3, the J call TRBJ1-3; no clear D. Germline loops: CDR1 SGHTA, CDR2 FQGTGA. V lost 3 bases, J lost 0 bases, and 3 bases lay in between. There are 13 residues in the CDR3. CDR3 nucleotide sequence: TGTGCCAGCAGCTTGAGCTCTGGAAACACCATATATTTT. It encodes CASSLSSGNTIYF.

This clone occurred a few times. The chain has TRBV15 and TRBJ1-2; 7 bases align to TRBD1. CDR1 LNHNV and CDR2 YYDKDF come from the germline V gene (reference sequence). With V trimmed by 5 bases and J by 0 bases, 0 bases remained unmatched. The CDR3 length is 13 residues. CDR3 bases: TGTGCCACCAGCGACAGGGCTAACTATGGCTACACCTTC. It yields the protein CATSDRANYGYTF.

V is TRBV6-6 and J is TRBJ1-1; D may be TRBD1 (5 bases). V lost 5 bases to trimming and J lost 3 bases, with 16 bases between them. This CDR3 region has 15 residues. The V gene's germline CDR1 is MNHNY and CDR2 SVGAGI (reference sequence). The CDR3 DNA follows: TGTGCCAGCAGTGACCAACACGGAGGGGACACTGAAGCTTTCTTT. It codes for CASSDQHGGDTEAFF.

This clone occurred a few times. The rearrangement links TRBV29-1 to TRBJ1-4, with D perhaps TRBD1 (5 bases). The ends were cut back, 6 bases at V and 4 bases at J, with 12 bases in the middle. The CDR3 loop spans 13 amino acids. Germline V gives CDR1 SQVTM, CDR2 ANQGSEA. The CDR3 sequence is CSVKQALNEKLFF. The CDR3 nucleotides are TGCAGCGTAAAACAGGCTCTTAATGAAAAACTGTTTTTT.

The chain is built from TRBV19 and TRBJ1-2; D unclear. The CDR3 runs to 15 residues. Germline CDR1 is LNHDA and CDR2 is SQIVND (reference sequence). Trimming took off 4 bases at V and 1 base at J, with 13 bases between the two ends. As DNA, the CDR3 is TGTGCCAGTAGTACTGATTGGAGTTTTAACTATGGCTACACCTTC. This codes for CASSTDWSFNYGYTF.

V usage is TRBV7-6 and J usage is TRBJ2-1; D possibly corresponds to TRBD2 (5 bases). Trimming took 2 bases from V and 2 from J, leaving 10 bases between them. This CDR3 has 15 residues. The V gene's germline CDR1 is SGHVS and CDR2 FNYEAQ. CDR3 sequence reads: CASSLMSGAYNEQFF. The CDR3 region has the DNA TGTGCCAGCAGCTTAATGAGCGGAGCCTACAATGAGCAGTTCTTC. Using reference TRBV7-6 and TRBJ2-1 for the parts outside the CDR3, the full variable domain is GAGVSQSPRYKVTKRGQDVALRCDPISGHVSLYWYRQALGQGPEFLTYFNYEAQQDKSGLPNDRFSAERPEGSISTLTIQRTEQRDSAMYRCASSLMSGAYNEQFFGPGTRLTVL.